Each of the 29 T cell receptor beta chains below was sequenced from the same sample in a study of cytomegalovirus exposure and HLA in healthy donors (dated by TCRdb to the late 2010s). Receptor amplification or capture employed the immunoSEQ multiplex PCR assay. For the multiplex PCR, a mixture combining 60 forward primers for TCR Vbeta segments and 13 reverse primers for TCR Jbeta segments was used. In TCRdb, the immuneACCESS table is reduced to in-frame sequences with V and J assigned. These tables do not hold every clone; where another copy was compared, an unresolved V gene accounts for under half, and the others remain unexplained. The sample profile shows approximately 170,000 clones; roughly 65% of them were found once. Of the sample, around 4.5% is held by the ten largest clones. Sequencing was carried out using PBMCs. The receptors shown here come from a woman in her late teens or twenties in good health and CMV-seropositive.

In the case of this clone: The same CDR3 is also encoded by other DNA sequences in this sample. CDR3 DNA: TGCGCCAGCAGCAGCGGGGTTAGCACAGATACGCAGTATTTT. Its translation: CASSSGVSTDTQYF. The chain carries TRBV5-1 and TRBJ2-3; 7 positions match TRBD2. The V segment lost 4 bases and the J segment 0 bases; nucleotides outside the gene matches: 2. The CDR3 contains 14 residues. Looked up from germline, CDR1 is SGHRS and CDR2 is YFSETQ.

This clone was detected once. The chain combines TRBV7-2 with TRBJ2-2; D is ambiguous. The CDR3 has 16 residues. Germline V CDR1 and CDR2: SGHTA, FQGNSA. V lost 1 base and J lost 8, with 17 bases in between. CDR3 protein: CASSLGALVSQGELFF. In DNA, the CDR3 is TGTGCCAGCAGCTTAGGGGCTTTGGTCTCACAGGGGGAGCTGTTTTTT.

The V call is TRBV5-4, the J call TRBJ2-3, with 12 positions matching TRBD2. Germline trimming cut 0 bases from V and 4 bases from J; bases unmatched to any gene: 3. This CDR3 comprises 16 residues. Germline V lookup: CDR1 SGHNT, CDR2 YYREEE (reference sequence). CDR3 nucleotides: TGTGCCAGCAGCTTGGGGCTAGCGGGAGGGCCAGATACGCAGTATTTT. This codes for CASSLGLAGGPDTQYF.

The J gene is TRBJ1-5, the V gene TRBV2; no clear D gene. Germline loops: CDR1 SNHLY, CDR2 FYNNEI. The CDR3 has 14 residues. Trimming left V 6 bases short and J 4 bases short, with 13 bases between. The CDR3 spells CASSGTEINQPQHF. In DNA, the CDR3 is TGTGCCAGCAGCGGAACAGAGATTAATCAGCCCCAGCATTTT.

V gene TRBV7-8 combines with J gene TRBJ2-5, with TRBD2 matching 10 bases. This CDR3 region has 18 residues. CDR1 and CDR2 (germline): SGHVS, FQNEAQ. V was clipped by 0 bases and J by 2 bases; unmatched bases: 9. The CDR3: CASSLAASGSLGQETQYF. As DNA, the CDR3 is TGTGCCAGCAGCTTAGCGGCTAGCGGGAGTCTTGGGCAAGAGACCCAGTACTTC.

This clone was seen only a few times. The chain has TRBV6-5 and TRBJ1-1; 9 nucleotides line up with TRBD1. The CDR3 runs 15 residues. CDR1 is MNHEY and CDR2 is SVGAGI in the germline V gene. The ends lost 6 bases at V and 5 bases at J; junction bases unmatched: 10. CDR3 residues: CASRDQGTGRTEAFF. In DNA form, the CDR3 reads TGTGCCAGCAGAGACCAAGGGACAGGGCGGACTGAAGCTTTCTTT.

V and J are TRBV5-4 and TRBJ2-5, with TRBD2 as a possible D gene (6 bases). Gene TRBJ2-7 matches the end of the DNA better, so the J call may be wrong. The germline gives CDR1 SGHNT, CDR2 YYREEE (reference sequence). The CDR3 spans 15 residues. The CDR3 DNA follows: TGTGCCAGCAGCCCGGACGGGGGAAGGGCCTACGAGCAGTACTTC. Its protein product is CASSPDGGRAYEQYF.

The chain couples TRBV6-5 to TRBJ1-2, with TRBD1 identical over 11 bases. CDR1 and CDR2 from the germline V gene are MNHEY and SVGAGI. The CDR3 extends over 16 amino acids. V shed 4 bases, J shed 1 base, and the junction held 5 bases outside the gene matches. The CDR3 reads CASSSPGQGVNYGYTF. DNA of the CDR3: TGTGCCAGCAGTTCCCCGGGACAGGGGGTTAACTATGGCTACACCTTC.

This clone showed up just once. The J gene is TRBJ1-1, the V gene TRBV7-9; 7 bases line up with TRBD1. The CDR3 has 15 amino acids. Germline trimming cut 1 base from V and 0 bases from J; bases unmatched to any gene: 2. In germline, CDR1 is SEHNR, CDR2 FQNEAQ (reference sequence). CDR3 bases: TGTGCCAGCAGCTTAGAGACAGGGATGAACACTGAAGCTTTCTTT. It translates to CASSLETGMNTEAFF.

The count of this clone is one. Germline is not matched at one junction end, which may reflect a read error. J is TRBJ2-1 and V is TRBV28, with 10 bases that match TRBD2. Germline V gene sequence: CDR1 MDHEN, CDR2 SYDVKM. The CDR3 has 13 residues. In DNA, the CDR3 is TGTGCCAGCAGTTTATCCCCTAGCGGGGGTCAACTCTTC. Protein sequence: CASSLSPSGGQLF.

The CDR3 reads CASSKVEGFAGYTF. CDR3 nucleotide sequence: TGTGCCAGCAGCAAAGTTGAGGGTTTCGCTGGCTACACCTTC. This rearrangement joins TRBV21-1 to TRBJ1-2. TRBV21-1 is shown as a pseudogene. The length of the CDR3 is 14 residues.

This clone was picked up one time. The V gene is TRBV5-1, the J gene TRBJ2-5, with D perhaps TRBD2 (6 bases). The DNA end is more similar to TRBJ2-7, so the J call may be wrong. This CDR3 has 16 residues. Germline V gives CDR1 SGHRS, CDR2 YFSETQ. In DNA, the CDR3 is TGCGCCAGCAGCTCCGGGGGTTGGATTTATGACTACGAGCAGTACTTC. Amino acids: CASSSGGWIYDYEQYF.

This rearrangement joins TRBV19 to TRBJ1-5; TRBD1 agrees at 10 bases. The CDR3 consists of 12 residues. Germline V gives CDR1 LNHDA, CDR2 SQIVND (reference sequence). With V trimmed by 8 bases and J by 6 bases, 1 base remained unmatched. The CDR3 here is CASGQGVQPQHF. In DNA form, the CDR3 reads TGTGCCAGTGGACAGGGGGTTCAGCCCCAGCATTTT.

This clone came up a few times. The chain combines TRBV9 with TRBJ2-5; 7 bases are shared with TRBD1. The CDR3 runs to 18 residues. V lost 3 bases, J lost 1 base, and 15 bases stayed unmatched. The germline V gene encodes CDR1 SGDLS and CDR2 YYNGEE. The CDR3 coding sequence is TGTGCCAGCAGCGATGGGACAGTTCAGACGTTTCCCCAAGAGACCCAGTACTTC. As protein: CASSDGTVQTFPQETQYF.

The CDR3 region is CASSLDRGEQYF. In nucleotides, the CDR3 is TGTGCCAGCAGCTTAGACAGGGGCGAGCAGTACTTC. The V call is TRBV7-9, the J call TRBJ2-7; TRBD1 matches 7 bases. With V trimmed by 1 base and J by 6 bases, 0 bases remained unmatched. This CDR3 has 12 amino acids. The germline V gene encodes CDR1 SEHNR and CDR2 FQNEAQ (reference sequence).

This clone came up a few times. The chain carries TRBV27 and TRBJ2-2, with 14 bases aligning to TRBD2. CDR3 length: 16 amino acids. Germline-derived CDR1 and CDR2 are MNHEY and SMNVEV (reference sequence). With V trimmed by 3 bases and J by 6 bases, 3 bases remained unmatched. This CDR3 is CASSFRLAGGPGELFF. The CDR3 DNA reads as TGTGCCAGCAGTTTTCGACTAGCGGGGGGGCCCGGGGAGCTGTTTTTT.

V usage is TRBV5-6 and J usage is TRBJ1-2, with 8 bases fitting TRBD1. The germline V gene encodes CDR1 SGHDT and CDR2 YYEEEE. Trimming removed 1 base from V and 4 bases from J; junction bases left unmatched: 3. The CDR3 has 14 residues. The CDR3 nucleotides are TGTGCCAGCAGCTTGCAGGGGGCGCGCTATGGCTACACCTTC. Translating it yields CASSLQGARYGYTF.

V and J are TRBV28 and TRBJ1-6, with unresolved D. The V and J ends lost 7 bases and 7 bases respectively, with 20 bases between them. The CDR3 is 16 residues long. Germline-derived CDR1 and CDR2 are MDHEN and SYDVKM. The CDR3 sequence: CASTNGPGLSNSPLHF. In DNA form, the CDR3 reads TGTGCCAGCACTAACGGCCCCGGGTTATCGAATTCACCCCTCCACTTT.

The chain links TRBV4-2 to TRBJ2-2; D ambiguous. The germline gives CDR1 LGHNA, CDR2 YNFKEQ. This CDR3 region has 15 residues. V shed 1 base and J shed 6 bases, with 12 bases lying between them. In nucleotides, the CDR3 is TGTGCCAGCAGCCAAGTAGTGTCTACCCCCGGGGAGCTGTTTTTT. Translation: CASSQVVSTPGELFF.

This clone appeared once. V is TRBV20-1 and J is TRBJ1-2; tentative D call: TRBD1 (5 bases). CDR1 DFQATT and CDR2 SNEGSKA come from the germline V gene (reference sequence). The V end lost 7 bases, the J end lost 3 bases, and 9 bases lay between the germline ends. This CDR3 region has 11 residues. CDR3 loop: CSVKGDYGYTF. The CDR3 DNA reads as TGCAGTGTAAAAGGGGACTATGGCTACACCTTC.

This chain links TRBV15 with TRBJ2-2, with 7 bases identical to TRBD2. Germline lookup yields CDR1 LNHNV and CDR2 YYDKDF (reference sequence). J was trimmed by 5 bases and V by 0 bases; bases with no gene match: 9. This CDR3 is 17 amino acids long. The CDR3 nucleotides read TGTGCCACCAGCAGAGATCTACGGGAGGCTCCAACCGGGGAGCTGTTTTTT. It yields the protein CATSRDLREAPTGELFF. Looking up the rest from reference TRBV15 and TRBJ2-2 gives the full variable domain: DAMVIQNPRYQVTQFGKPVTLSCSQTLNHNVMYWYQQKSSQAPKLLFHYYDKDFNNEADTPDNFQSRRPNTSFCFLDIRSPGLGDTAMYLCATSRDLREAPTGELFFGEGSRLTVL.

The chain recombines TRBV5-1 with TRBJ1-1, with D hard to call. The germline V and J ends were trimmed by 0 bases and 3 bases, with 9 bases remaining between them. Looked up from germline, CDR1 is SGHRS and CDR2 is YFSETQ. The length of the CDR3 is 14 residues. The CDR3 DNA reads as TGCGCCAGCAGCTTGGGGGTAGCGTACACTGAAGCTTTCTTT. Amino acids: CASSLGVAYTEAFF.

The chain employs TRBV6-1 and TRBJ1-4, with D maybe TRBD1 (5 bases). Per the germline V gene, CDR1 is MNHNS and CDR2 is SASEGT. Between the trimmed V and J ends, which lost 0 bases and 2 bases, there was a span of 10 bases. The length of the CDR3 is 16 residues. This CDR3 reads CASSEAARVTNEKLFF. The CDR3 bases are TGTGCCAGCAGTGAAGCGGCCAGGGTGACTAATGAAAAACTGTTTTTT.

The V gene is TRBV9, the J gene TRBJ2-3; tentative D call: TRBD1 (5 bases). Germline CDR1 is SGDLS and CDR2 is YYNGEE. V was trimmed by 0 bases and J by 5 bases, leaving 13 bases between them. This CDR3 region has 15 residues. The CDR3 spells CASSVAAGLLDTQYF. The DNA of the CDR3 is TGTGCCAGCAGCGTAGCTGCAGGGCTGTTAGATACGCAGTATTTT.

This rearrangement joins TRBV4-1 to TRBJ2-7, with D possibly matching TRBD2 (5 bases). V gave up 4 bases and J gave up 4 bases, with 17 bases separating them. The germline V gene has CDR1 MGHRA and CDR2 YSYEKL. CDR3 length: 15 amino acids. The CDR3 sequence: CASSLTRGSLYEQYF. In DNA form, the CDR3 reads TGCGCCAGCAGCCTAACCCGGGGAAGCCTTTACGAGCAGTACTTC.

The chain combines TRBV6-1 with TRBJ1-1; D not certain. The V end was cut by 5 bases, the J end by 11 bases, with 12 bases between. The germline CDR1 and CDR2 sequences are MNHNS and SASEGT. This CDR3 has 11 residues. CDR3 sequence (DNA): TGTGCCAGCAGTCAATACCTTGGCGCTTTCTTT. It is translated as CASSQYLGAFF.

This clone was seen a single time. The chain employs TRBV5-1 and TRBJ1-3; 7 bases align to TRBD1. Germline CDR1 SGHRS, CDR2 YFSETQ. V lost 0 bases and J lost 2; bases outside the gene matches: 5. The CDR3 totals 16 residues. CDR3 region: CASSLGSGTAGNTIYF. The CDR3 DNA sequence: TGCGCCAGCAGCTTGGGGTCCGGGACAGCTGGAAACACCATATATTTT.

The genes are TRBV4-1 and TRBJ2-7; D is perhaps TRBD1 (6 bases). CDR3 length equals 15 residues. Germline CDR1 MGHRA, CDR2 YSYEKL. Trimming took 4 bases from V and 9 from J, leaving 22 bases between them. For the CDR3, the DNA is TGCGCCAGCAGCCCGGAACAGGGAACGGGGTCTGCGCAGTACTTC. It codes for CASSPEQGTGSAQYF.

The rearrangement uses TRBV28 and TRBJ1-1, with unresolved D. The CDR3 extends over 13 amino acids. Germline V lookup: CDR1 MDHEN, CDR2 SYDVKM. V dropped 4 bases and J dropped 11 bases, with 17 bases sitting between them. This chain's CDR3 is CASSSVFPTHAFF. CDR3 DNA sequence: TGTGCCAGCAGTTCAGTTTTTCCCACCCACGCTTTCTTT.